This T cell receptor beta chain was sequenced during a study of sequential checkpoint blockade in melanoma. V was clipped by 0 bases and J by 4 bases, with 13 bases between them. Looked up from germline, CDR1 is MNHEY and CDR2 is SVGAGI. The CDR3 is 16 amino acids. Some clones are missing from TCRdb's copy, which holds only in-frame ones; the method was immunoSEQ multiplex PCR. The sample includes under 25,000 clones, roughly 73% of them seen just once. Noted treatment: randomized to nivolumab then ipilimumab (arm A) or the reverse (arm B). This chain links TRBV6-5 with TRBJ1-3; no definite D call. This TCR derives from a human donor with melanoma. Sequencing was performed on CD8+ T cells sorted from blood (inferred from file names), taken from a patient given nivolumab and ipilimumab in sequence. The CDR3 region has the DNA TGTGCCAGCAGTTACTCCCCGGGAGGGAAGGGAAACACCATATATTTT. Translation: CASSYSPGGKGNTIYF.